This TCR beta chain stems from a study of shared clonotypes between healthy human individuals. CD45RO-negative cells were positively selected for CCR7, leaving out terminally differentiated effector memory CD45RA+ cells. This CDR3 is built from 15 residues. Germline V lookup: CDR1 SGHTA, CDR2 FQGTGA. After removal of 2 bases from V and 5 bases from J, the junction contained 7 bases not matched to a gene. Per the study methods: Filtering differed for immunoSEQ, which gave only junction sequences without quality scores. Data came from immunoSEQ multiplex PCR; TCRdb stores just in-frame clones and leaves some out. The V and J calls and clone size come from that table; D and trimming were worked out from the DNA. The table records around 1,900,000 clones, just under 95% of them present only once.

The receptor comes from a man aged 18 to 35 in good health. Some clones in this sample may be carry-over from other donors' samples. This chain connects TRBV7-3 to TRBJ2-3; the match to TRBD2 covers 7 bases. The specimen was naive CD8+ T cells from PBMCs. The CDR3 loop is CASSLGVGGEDTQYF. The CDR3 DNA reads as TGTGCCAGCAGCTTAGGAGTGGGAGGGGAAGATACGCAGTATTTT.